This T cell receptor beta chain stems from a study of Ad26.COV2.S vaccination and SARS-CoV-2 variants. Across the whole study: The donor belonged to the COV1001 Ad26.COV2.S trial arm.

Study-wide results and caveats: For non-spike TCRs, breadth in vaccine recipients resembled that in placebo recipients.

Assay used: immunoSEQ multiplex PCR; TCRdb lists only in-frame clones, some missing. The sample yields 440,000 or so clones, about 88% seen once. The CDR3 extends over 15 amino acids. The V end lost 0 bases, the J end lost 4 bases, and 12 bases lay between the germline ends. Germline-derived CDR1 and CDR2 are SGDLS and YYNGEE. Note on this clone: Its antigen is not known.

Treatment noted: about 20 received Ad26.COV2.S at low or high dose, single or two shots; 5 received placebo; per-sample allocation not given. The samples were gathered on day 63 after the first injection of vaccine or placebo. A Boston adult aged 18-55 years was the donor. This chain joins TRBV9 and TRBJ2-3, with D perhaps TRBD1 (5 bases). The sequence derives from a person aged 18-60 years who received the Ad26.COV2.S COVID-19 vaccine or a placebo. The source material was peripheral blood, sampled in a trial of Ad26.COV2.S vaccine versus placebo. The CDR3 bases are TGTGCCAGCAGCGTAGGGGGCTATGGTGCAGATACGCAGTATTTT. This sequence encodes CASSVGGYGADTQYF. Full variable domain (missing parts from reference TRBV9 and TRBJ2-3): DSGVTQTPKHLITATGQRVTLRCSPRSGDLSVYWYQQSLDQGLQFLIQYYNGEERAKGNILERFSAQQFPDLHSELNLSSLELGDSALYFCASSVGGYGADTQYFGPGTRLTVL.